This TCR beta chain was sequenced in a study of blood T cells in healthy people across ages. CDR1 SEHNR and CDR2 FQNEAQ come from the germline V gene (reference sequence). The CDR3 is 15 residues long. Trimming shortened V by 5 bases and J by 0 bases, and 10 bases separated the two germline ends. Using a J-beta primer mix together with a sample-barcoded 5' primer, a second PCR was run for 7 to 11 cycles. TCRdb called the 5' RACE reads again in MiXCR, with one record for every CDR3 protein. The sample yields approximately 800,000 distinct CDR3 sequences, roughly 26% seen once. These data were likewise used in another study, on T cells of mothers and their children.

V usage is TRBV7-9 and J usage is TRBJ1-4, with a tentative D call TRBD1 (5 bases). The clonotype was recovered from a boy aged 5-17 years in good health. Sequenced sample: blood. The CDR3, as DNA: TGTGCCAGCAGCCTGACAGCTACAACTAATGAAAAACTGTTTTTT. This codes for CASSLTATTNEKLFF.